The rows below give T cell receptor beta chains drawn from one sample of a study of T-cell memory formation after mild COVID-19. MiXCR, applied by TCRdb to the 5' RACE reads, yields one record per CDR3 protein. Counted here are fewer than 650,000 distinct CDR3 sequences, less than 25% occurring once; the ten biggest clones make up about 8.2%. The sequenced material came from PBMCs or a T cell subset sorted from them (not recorded which). The receptors were sampled from an adult woman who had mild COVID-19 (a few samples of this study predate the infection). Cell type and time point are not known. Both conserved end residues are part of each CDR3. The D gene is left open where the match is weak. Size is stated for part of the rows, as once, few or many counts, or as a class when the clone is expanded.

v_call	d_call	j_call	clone_size	cdr3_nt	cdr3_aa
TRBV5-5	-	TRBJ2-3	-	TGTGCCAGCCATAGAGGGGGGGCCTATGGAGATACGCAGTATTTT	CASHRGGAYGDTQYF
TRBV7-8	-	TRBJ2-2	many	TGTGCCAGCAGCTTAGGAGGGGGGAACACCGGGGAGCTGTTTTTT	CASSLGGGNTGELFF
TRBV7-8	TRBD2	TRBJ2-1	-	TGTGCCAGCAGCCCATTAGCGGGGAACTCCTACAATGAGCAGTTCTTC	CASSPLAGNSYNEQFF
TRBV5-1	-	TRBJ2-1	-	TGCGCCAGCAGCCCATCCCGGACCCCCGGCGGTGAGCAGTTCTTC	CASSPSRTPGGEQFF
TRBV4-3	-	TRBJ2-5	few	TGCGCCAGCAGCCAAGACCCAGCCTTGGAGACCCAGTACTTC	CASSQDPALETQYF
TRBV5-6	-	TRBJ1-2	-	TGTGCCAGCAGCTTGAGGGACGGAAGATACTATGGCTACACCTTC	CASSLRDGRYYGYTF
TRBV7-2	-	TRBJ2-3	-	TGTGCCAGCGGACTCGGTGCTGGTCGGGCGGATACGCAGTATTTT	CASGLGAGRADTQYF
TRBV15	-	TRBJ2-5	few	TGTGCCACCAGCAGAGAGAGGGGAGGACGGGGGCCTAGGGCCCAGTACTTC	CATSRERGGRGPRAQYF
TRBV12-3/TRBV12-4	-	TRBJ1-2	-	TGTGCCAGCAGTCTACCGGGACGAATAGGCTATGGCTACACCTTC	CASSLPGRIGYGYTF
TRBV5-6	-	TRBJ1-6	-	TGTGCCAGCAGCTTGGCCGTTGGACAGTATTCACCCCTCCACTTT	CASSLAVGQYSPLHF
TRBV18	-	TRBJ2-2	many	TGTGCCAGCTCACCAACCGGGGAGCTGTTTTTT	CASSPTGELFF
TRBV14	-	TRBJ2-5	few	TGTGCCAGCAGCCAATCCACAGGGTGGGAGACCCAGTACTTC	CASSQSTGWETQYF
TRBV5-5	-	TRBJ2-1	few	TGTGCCAGCAGCTTGGGAGGGCACGGCAATGAGCAGTTCTTC	CASSLGGHGNEQFF
TRBV20-1	-	TRBJ1-2	few	TGCAGTGCAGGCGACCTGCACTATGGCTACACCTTC	CSAGDLHYGYTF
TRBV7-3	TRBD2	TRBJ2-2	few	TGTGCCAGCAGCTTAAGATGGCCTGGACTAGCGGTCACCGGGGAGCTGTTTTTT	CASSLRWPGLAVTGELFF
TRBV29-1	-	TRBJ1-1	few	TGCAGCGTTGATGATGGGGGGCATCGCACTGAAGCTTTCTTT	CSVDDGGHRTEAFF
TRBV4-1	-	TRBJ2-7	few	TGCGCCAGCAGCCAAGACCCTCCTCGAGCGCTAGCCACCTACGAGCAGTACTTC	CASSQDPPRALATYEQYF
TRBV6-5	TRBD1	TRBJ1-6	-	TGTGCCAGCAGTTACTACGGGACAGGGCATTCACCCCTCCACTTT	CASSYYGTGHSPLHF
TRBV24-1	-	TRBJ2-5	-	TGTGCCACCAGTGACCCAAAGACCCAGTACTTC	CATSDPKTQYF
TRBV12-3/TRBV12-4	-	TRBJ1-4	few	TGTGCCAGCAGTTTACGTGACATGGGAAAACTGTTTTTT	CASSLRDMGKLFF
TRBV5-1	-	TRBJ2-4	-	TGCGCCAGCAGCTTGGATTCCACCCCGGGGGACATTCAGTACTTC	CASSLDSTPGDIQYF
TRBV6-5	-	TRBJ2-7	few	TGTGCCAGCAGTTACTCCCAGCCAATACCCTACGAGCAGTACTTC	CASSYSQPIPYEQYF